Each of the 24 T cell receptor beta chains below was sequenced from the same sample in a study of blood T cell repertoires in COVID-19. The data were produced by immunoSEQ multiplex PCR, yet TCRdb's version contains in-frame clones alone and is incomplete. The table shows roughly 400,000 clones, with roughly 90% occurring only once. Sequencing was performed on PBMCs or T cells enriched from blood (not recorded which). The receptors were gathered from a woman aged 18-29 years who had been exposed to COVID-19.

The genes are TRBV18 and TRBJ1-2; 7 bases match TRBD1. V was clipped by 3 bases and J by 5 bases; unmatched bases: 9. Germline lookup yields CDR1 KGHSH and CDR2 LQKENI. The CDR3 has 15 residues. For the CDR3, the DNA is TGTGCCAGCTCACCTGGTTCGGCAGGGGGATATGGCTACACCTTC. Residues: CASSPGSAGGYGYTF.

The genes are TRBV3-1 (or the pseudogene TRBV3-2) and TRBJ2-7; TRBD1 matches 11 bases. The CDR3 has 19 residues. V was pared by 3 bases and J by 4 bases, with 17 bases of the junction left unmatched. CDR1 is LGHDT, CDR2 YNNKEL, per germline (reference sequence). The CDR3 here is CASSQTGQGALPRSYEQYF. CDR3 in DNA: TGTGCCAGCAGCCAGACTGGACAGGGGGCGCTTCCCAGATCTTACGAGCAGTACTTC.

This sequence joins TRBV28 and TRBJ2-5; TRBD1 matches at 12 bases. Trimming cost V 2 bases and J 4 bases; bases outside gene matches: 5. Per the germline V gene, CDR1 is MDHEN and CDR2 is SYDVKM. This CDR3 is 16 amino acids long. The CDR3 protein is CASSLIGTGGRETQYF. For the CDR3, the DNA is TGTGCCAGCAGTTTAATAGGGACAGGGGGCAGAGAGACCCAGTACTTC.

This clone was observed once. The chain couples TRBV4-1 to TRBJ2-7; the D gene is possibly TRBD2 (5 bases). CDR3 length equals 15 residues. Trimming shortened V by 3 bases and J by 2 bases, and 14 bases separated the two germline ends. Germline loops: CDR1 MGHRA, CDR2 YSYEKL. CDR3 nucleotides: TGCGCCAGCAGCCACCCGACCTCCGGGACCTACGAGCAGTACTTC. Residues: CASSHPTSGTYEQYF.

The rearrangement links TRBV29-1 to TRBJ2-7, with D tentatively TRBD1 (5 bases). The germline V gene encodes CDR1 SQVTM and CDR2 ANQGSEA. Trimming pared 3 bases from V and 2 bases from J, leaving 11 bases between. This CDR3 has 13 residues. The CDR3: CSVEGQFPYEQYF. CDR3 sequence (DNA): TGCAGCGTTGAGGGGCAGTTTCCCTACGAGCAGTACTTC.

The chain uses TRBV6-5 and TRBJ2-7, with D possibly being TRBD1 (6 bases). The CDR3 spans 14 residues. The V gene's germline CDR1 is MNHEY and CDR2 SVGAGI. V was clipped by 5 bases and J by 0 bases, with 11 bases between them. The CDR3 DNA is TGTGCCAGCAGTCGGGACACAAGCTCCTACGAGCAGTACTTC. Translation: CASSRDTSSYEQYF.

The chain employs TRBV13 and TRBJ2-7; D ambiguous. V was trimmed by 5 bases and J by 0 bases, leaving 5 bases between them. Germline loops: CDR1 PRHDT, CDR2 FYEKMQ (reference sequence). The CDR3 is 12 residues long. In nucleotides, the CDR3 is TGTGCCAGCAGCCTTTCCTCCTACGAGCAGTACTTC. Encoded protein: CASSLSSYEQYF.

The chain recombines TRBV5-6 with TRBJ2-3; 7 bases are a match to TRBD2. Per the germline V gene, CDR1 is SGHDT and CDR2 is YYEEEE. CDR3 size: 16 residues. V trimming: 2 bases; J trimming: 5 bases; junction bases outside the gene matches: 11. For the CDR3, the DNA is TGTGCCAGCAGCTTTGACGGGAGGAGCGTGGGAGATACGCAGTATTTT. Translated: CASSFDGRSVGDTQYF.

The chain links TRBV6-2 or TRBV6-3 to TRBJ2-7; a weak D match, TRBD2 (6 bases). CDR3 size: 15 residues. Germline V CDR1 and CDR2: MNHEY, SVGEGT. V gave up 6 bases and J gave up 1 base, with 16 bases separating them. CDR3 loop: CASSLSLAISYEQYF. The CDR3 DNA is TGTGCCAGCAGCCTCTCCCTAGCGATATCCTACGAGCAGTACTTC.

The chain carries TRBV28 and TRBJ2-1; TRBD1 agrees at 10 bases. Germline V gene data show CDR1 as MDHEN and CDR2 as SYDVKM. The J segment lost 6 bases and the V segment lost 0 bases, leaving 8 bases of the junction unmatched. This CDR3 is 17 amino acids long. CDR3 sequence reads: CASSLWGDRGSGNEQFF. The CDR3 DNA follows: TGTGCCAGCAGTTTATGGGGGGACAGGGGATCGGGCAATGAGCAGTTCTTC. The complete variable domain, with remaining parts taken from reference TRBV28 and TRBJ2-1, reads DVKVTQSSRYLVKRTGEKVFLECVQDMDHENMFWYRQDPGLGLRLIYFSYDVKMKEKGDIPEGYSVSREKKERFSLILESASTNQTSMYLCASSLWGDRGSGNEQFFGPGTRLTVL.

This rearrangement joins TRBV28 to TRBJ1-2, with D uncertain. Germline CDR1 is MDHEN and CDR2 is SYDVKM. V was shortened by 8 bases and J by 2 bases, with 12 bases between the two germline ends. This CDR3 comprises 13 residues. The chain's CDR3 is CASRGRLNYGYTF. The CDR3 DNA reads TGTGCCAGCCGCGGGAGGTTGAACTATGGCTACACCTTC.

The chain recombines TRBV4-2 with TRBJ2-7; tentatively, D is TRBD2 (6 bases). Germline lookup yields CDR1 LGHNA and CDR2 YNFKEQ. The CDR3 totals 15 residues. The V and J ends lost 6 bases and 0 bases respectively, with 15 bases between them. In DNA form, the CDR3 reads TGTGCCAGCAGGCCTCCCGTAGCGGTCTCCTACGAGCAGTACTTC. Translation: CASRPPVAVSYEQYF.

The V and J genes are TRBV6-5 and TRBJ2-7, with 11 nucleotides matching TRBD2. V shed 0 bases and J 2 bases; nucleotides not matched to a gene: 0. Germline CDR1 MNHEY, CDR2 SVGAGI. The CDR3 extends over 15 amino acids. CDR3 in amino acids: CASSYSGLAAYEQYF. The CDR3 DNA follows: TGTGCCAGCAGTTACTCGGGACTAGCGGCCTACGAGCAGTACTTC.

The V call is TRBV28, the J call TRBJ1-6; 11 bases map to TRBD1. V shed 6 bases and J 9 bases; nucleotides not matched to a gene: 1. The germline V gene encodes CDR1 MDHEN and CDR2 SYDVKM. The CDR3 contains 13 residues. The CDR3 here is CASRGQGGSPLHF. The CDR3 DNA follows: TGTGCCAGCAGGGGACAGGGGGGTTCACCCCTCCACTTT.

The genes are TRBV18 and TRBJ1-6, with TRBD1 matching over 8 bases. CDR1 and CDR2 from the germline V gene are KGHSH and LQKENI. V trimming: 6 bases; J trimming: 7 bases; junction bases outside the gene matches: 8. The CDR3 has 15 amino acids. The CDR3 sequence: CASSQSTGVNSPLHF. In DNA, the CDR3 is TGTGCCAGCTCGCAGTCGACAGGGGTAAATTCACCCCTCCACTTT.

The genes are TRBV11-2 and TRBJ2-2; TRBD2 matches at 10 bases. Germline V gene sequence: CDR1 SGHAT, CDR2 FQNNGV. The CDR3 loop spans 15 amino acids. V dropped 3 bases and J dropped 5; count of bases not matched to a gene: 3. The DNA for the CDR3 is TGTGCCAGCAGCTTCCCTAGCGGGAGTACCGGGGAGCTGTTTTTT. Its translation: CASSFPSGSTGELFF.

This clone showed up just once. The rearrangement links TRBV28 to TRBJ2-1, with D hard to call. The germline V gene has CDR1 MDHEN and CDR2 SYDVKM. Trimming shortened V by 2 bases and J by 4 bases, and 12 bases separated the two germline ends. This CDR3 has 15 amino acids. In nucleotides, the CDR3 is TGTGCCAGCAGTTTAAGTAACAATTATTACAATGAGCAGTTCTTC. Protein sequence: CASSLSNNYYNEQFF.

This rearrangement joins TRBV7-6 to TRBJ2-3, with TRBD2 identical over 10 bases. After removal of 5 bases from V and 4 bases from J, the junction contained 12 bases not matched to a gene. The germline V gene has CDR1 SGHVS and CDR2 FNYEAQ. The CDR3 runs 17 residues. Written as DNA, the CDR3 is TGTGCCAGCAGCAGCTTTGGGGCTAGCGGGAGTTCAGATACGCAGTATTTT. Amino acids: CASSSFGASGSSDTQYF.

The rearrangement links TRBV28 to TRBJ1-2; D is unresolved. Germline loops: CDR1 MDHEN, CDR2 SYDVKM. Trimming removed 4 bases at V and 1 base at J, with 13 bases between. The CDR3 consists of 15 residues. DNA of the CDR3: TGTGCCAGCAGTTCGGTGCCCGAGCTTAACTATGGCTACACCTTC. This encodes CASSSVPELNYGYTF.

This clone showed up just a few times. The genes are TRBV18 and TRBJ1-5, with D uncertain. The V end lost 4 bases, the J end lost 1 base, and 11 bases lay between the germline ends. This CDR3 spans 15 amino acids. Per germline, CDR1 KGHSH and CDR2 LQKENI. The CDR3: CASSQSGSSNQPQHF. Written as DNA, the CDR3 is TGTGCCAGCTCACAATCGGGATCGAGCAATCAGCCCCAGCATTTT.

The chain joins TRBV20-1 to TRBJ1-2, with D possibly TRBD1 on 5 matching bases. Germline CDR1 DFQATT, CDR2 SNEGSKA (reference sequence). This CDR3 contains 14 residues. Deletions cut 3 bases from V and 0 bases from J, with 11 bases between. Written as DNA, the CDR3 is TGCAGTGCTAGTCAGGGACTAGCTAACTATGGCTACACCTTC. This codes for CSASQGLANYGYTF.

This clone was found once. The genes are TRBV6-5 and TRBJ2-1; tentatively, D is TRBD2 (5 bases). V was trimmed by 3 bases and J by 7 bases, leaving 13 bases between them. The CDR3 is made up of 14 amino acids. Germline CDR1 and CDR2: MNHEY and SVGAGI. CDR3 nucleotide sequence: TGTGCCAGCAGTTATTTGGCGGGCCTTAATGAGCAGTTCTTC. As protein: CASSYLAGLNEQFF.

This chain uses TRBV27 with TRBJ1-4; TRBD1 matches 7 bases. Germline V CDR1 and CDR2: MNHEY, SMNVEV (reference sequence). V dropped 6 bases and J dropped 5; count of bases not matched to a gene: 6. This CDR3 is built from 14 residues. CDR3 sequence: CASSRQGSNEKLFF. The CDR3 nucleotides read TGTGCCAGCAGCAGACAGGGATCGAATGAAAAACTGTTTTTT.

Concerning this clone: The sample contains more than one DNA sequence encoding this CDR3. The chain employs TRBV7-2 and TRBJ2-5; 8 nucleotides line up with TRBD2. This CDR3 has 15 residues. Germline CDR1 is SGHTA and CDR2 is FQGNSA. J was trimmed by 2 bases and V by 3 bases; bases with no gene match: 5. The CDR3 protein is CASSFSGGRQETQYF. CDR3 bases: TGTGCCAGCAGCTTCAGCGGGGGTAGACAAGAGACCCAGTACTTC.